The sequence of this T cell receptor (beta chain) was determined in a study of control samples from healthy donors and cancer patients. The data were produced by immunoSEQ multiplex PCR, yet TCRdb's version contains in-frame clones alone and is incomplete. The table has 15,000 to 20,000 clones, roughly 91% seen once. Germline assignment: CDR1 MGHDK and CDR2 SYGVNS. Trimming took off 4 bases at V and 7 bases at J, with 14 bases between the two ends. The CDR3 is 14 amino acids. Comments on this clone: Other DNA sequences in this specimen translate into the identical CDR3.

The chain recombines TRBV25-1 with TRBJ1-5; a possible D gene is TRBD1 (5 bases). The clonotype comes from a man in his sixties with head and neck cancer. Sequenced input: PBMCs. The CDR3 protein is CASSGTGVGQPQHF. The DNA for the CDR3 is TGTGCCAGCAGTGGTACGGGGGTGGGACAGCCCCAGCATTTT.